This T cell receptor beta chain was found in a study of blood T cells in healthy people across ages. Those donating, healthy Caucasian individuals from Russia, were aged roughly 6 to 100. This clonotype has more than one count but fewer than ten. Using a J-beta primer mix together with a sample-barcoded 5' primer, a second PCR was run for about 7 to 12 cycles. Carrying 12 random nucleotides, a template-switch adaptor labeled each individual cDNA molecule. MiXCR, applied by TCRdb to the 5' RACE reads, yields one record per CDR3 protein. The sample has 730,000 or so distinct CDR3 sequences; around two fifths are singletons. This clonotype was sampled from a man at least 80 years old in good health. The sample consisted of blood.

DNA of the CDR3: TGTGCCAGCAGCCAAGGACTAGCGGGGGGGCAGGCCGGGGAGCTGTTTTTT. Amino acids: CASSQGLAGGQAGELFF. The chain recombines TRBV4-2 with TRBJ2-2; 14 bases map to TRBD2. The V segment lost 1 base and the J segment 6 bases; nucleotides outside the gene matches: 4. The germline gives CDR1 LGHNA, CDR2 YNFKEQ. CDR3 length equals 17 residues.